This TCR beta chain derives from a study of shared clonotypes between healthy human individuals. Across the study: Aged 18 to 49, the donors were two women and a few men. Study findings and constraints: All-four-donor shared clonotypes had higher generation probabilities than non-shared clonotypes did. Generally, naive subsets came out with larger estimated richness than memory subsets.

CDR1 and CDR2 (germline): SGDLS, YYNGEE. V was trimmed by 1 base and J by 10 bases, leaving 17 bases between them. The CDR3 contains 14 residues. This table comes from immunoSEQ multiplex PCR, and its TCRdb copy is limited to in-frame clones, with some not included. Of hundreds of thousands of clones detected, around 92% appear once; the ten largest clones hold less than 25%. With regard to this clone: Its antigen is currently unknown.

In the naive CD8 group, cells lacked CD45RO and were positively selected for CCR7, so terminally differentiated effector memory CD45RA+ cells were left out. Donation came from healthy HIV-negative adults that had no recent acute infections or vaccinations. The sequenced material came from naive CD8+ T cells sorted from blood. This clonotype was sampled from a man aged 25-40 years in good health. The chain combines TRBV9 with TRBJ2-5, with D tentatively TRBD2 (5 bases). The CDR3, as DNA: TGTGCCAGCAGCGTACGGGATTCGAGGATAGACCAGTACTTC. Translation gives CASSVRDSRIDQYF.